One and the same sample provided the 32 T cell receptor beta chains below, sequenced in a study of T cells in Graves' hyperthyroidism and ophthalmopathy. RNA transcripts served as the template for amplifying TCR beta CDR3 regions. First-round RT-PCR of the TCR CDR3 relied on the HTBI primer set. MiXCR, applied by TCRdb to the multiplex PCR reads, yields one record per CDR3 protein. The sample records 490,000 or so distinct CDR3 sequences, over 35% being singletons. The source material was peripheral blood or thyroid tissue (not recorded which). The receptors originated from an adult woman with Graves' disease, either hyperthyroidism or ophthalmopathy (not recorded which).

Comments on this clonotype: This may come from a read error, since a much larger clone is one base off. This sequence joins TRBV5-1 and TRBJ2-5; D unclear. Germline loops: CDR1 SGHRS, CDR2 YFSETQ. Trimming left V 5 bases short and J 1 base short, with 9 bases between. CDR3 length equals 13 residues. The CDR3 loop is CASRPSLQETQYF. The CDR3, as DNA: TGCGCCAGCAGACCCAGCCTCCAAGAGACCCAGTACTTC. Complete variable domain (other parts from reference TRBV5-1 and TRBJ2-5): KAGVTQTPRYLIKTRGQQVTLSCSPISGHRSVSWYQQTPGQGLQFLFEYFSETQRNKGNFPGRFSGRQFSNSRSEMNVSTLELGDSALYLCASRPSLQETQYFGPGTRLLVL.

This chain uses TRBV6-6 with TRBJ1-2; possible D gene TRBD1, 5 bases. The CDR3 spans 13 residues. Germline lookup yields CDR1 MNHNY and CDR2 SVGAGI (reference sequence). Trimming took 3 bases from V and 7 from J, leaving 12 bases between them. The CDR3 reads CASSYSGAGGYTF. CDR3 sequence (DNA): TGTGCCAGCAGTTATTCTGGGGCTGGTGGCTACACCTTC.

The table lists this clonotype with many counts. This chain joins TRBV29-1 and TRBJ2-5; tentatively, D is TRBD2 (5 bases). The V gene's germline CDR1 is SQVTM and CDR2 ANQGSEA. The CDR3 covers 13 residues. With 8 bases removed from V and 3 bases from J, the gap between germline ends came to 16 bases. The CDR3 DNA reads as TGCAGCCGCTCTACGGGAAACAAAGAGACCCAGTACTTC. Translated: CSRSTGNKETQYF.

The chain employs TRBV5-6 and TRBJ1-4; 7 bases match TRBD1. The CDR3 has 17 residues. V shed 4 bases and J 5 bases; nucleotides not matched to a gene: 14. Germline V gene sequence: CDR1 SGHDT, CDR2 YYEEEE. The CDR3, as DNA: TGTGCCAGCAGCCTGAATACCTTGGACAGGAAAAATGAAAAACTGTTTTTT. It translates to CASSLNTLDRKNEKLFF.

This sequence joins TRBV25-1 and TRBJ1-1; the D is unclear. Trimming removed 4 bases at V and 1 base at J, with 13 bases between. Germline V gene data show CDR1 as MGHDK and CDR2 as SYGVNS. CDR3 length: 15 residues. The CDR3 protein is CASSGTLTENTEAFF. The CDR3 coding sequence is TGTGCCAGCAGTGGAACCCTCACAGAGAACACTGAAGCTTTCTTT.

In its sample, this clonotype was seen many times. The chain combines TRBV24-1 with TRBJ2-6; D remains unclear. The CDR3 has 17 amino acids. Germline CDR1 and CDR2: KGHDR and SFDVKD. The germline V and J ends were trimmed by 2 bases and 0 bases, with 10 bases remaining between them. This chain's CDR3 is CATSDSLKFSGANVLTF. DNA for the CDR3: TGTGCCACCAGTGATTCTCTAAAGTTCTCTGGGGCCAACGTCCTGACTTTC.

In this sample, this clonotype turned up a few times. V is TRBV2 and J is TRBJ2-7, with no clear D. Germline CDR1 reads SNHLY; CDR2 reads FYNNEI. V lost 7 bases and J 5 bases, leaving 12 bases between the germline ends. The CDR3 spans 12 residues. The CDR3 DNA is TGTGCCAGCATTCTCAGGATGAACGAGCAGTACTTC. This encodes CASILRMNEQYF. The entire variable domain, with the rest obtained from reference TRBV2 and TRBJ2-7, is as follows: EPEVTQTPSHQVTQMGQEVILRCVPISNHLYFYWYRQILGQKVEFLVSFYNNEISEKSEIFDDQFSVERPDGSNFTLKIRSTKLEDSAMYFCASILRMNEQYFGPGTRLTVT.

V usage is TRBV10-2 and J usage is TRBJ2-7; a weak D match, TRBD1 (6 bases). Deletions cut 9 bases from V and 3 bases from J, with 18 bases between. This CDR3 is built from 14 residues. The germline V gene has CDR1 WSHSY and CDR2 SAAADI. The CDR3 is CASAPLEDSYEQYF. The CDR3 DNA sequence: TGCGCCAGTGCTCCCCTTGAGGACAGCTACGAGCAGTACTTC.

This clonotype was counted at least ten times. This sequence joins TRBV4-2 and TRBJ2-7; the D is unclear. CDR3 length: 14 residues. The germline gives CDR1 LGHNA, CDR2 YNFKEQ. V shed 0 bases and J shed 7 bases, with 13 bases lying between them. CDR3 DNA: TGTGCCAGCAGCCAAGATAGTTGGACGGGTGAGCAGTACTTC. This gives the protein CASSQDSWTGEQYF.

This chain connects TRBV9 to TRBJ1-5; unclear D gene. The CDR3 runs to 15 residues. V lost 4 bases and J 5 bases, leaving 16 bases between the germline ends. Germline V gene data show CDR1 as SGDLS and CDR2 as YYNGEE. This CDR3 is CASSSGKERDQPQHF. The CDR3, as DNA: TGTGCCAGCAGCTCCGGAAAGGAGAGGGATCAGCCCCAGCATTTT. The full variable domain, rest sourced from reference TRBV9 and TRBJ1-5, is DSGVTQTPKHLITATGQRVTLRCSPRSGDLSVYWYQQSLDQGLQFLIQYYNGEERAKGNILERFSAQQFPDLHSELNLSSLELGDSALYFCASSSGKERDQPQHFGDGTRLSIL.

The V call is TRBV7-3, the J call TRBJ1-6; D unresolved. The length of the CDR3 is 13 residues. V was clipped by 6 bases and J by 7 bases, with 10 bases between them. The germline CDR1 and CDR2 sequences are SGHTA and FQGTGA. The CDR3 loop reads CASSWVENSPLHF. The CDR3 DNA sequence: TGTGCCAGCAGTTGGGTGGAGAATTCACCCCTCCACTTT. The full variable domain, in which reference TRBV7-3 and TRBJ1-6 provide the parts outside the CDR3, is GAGVSQTPSNKVTEKGKYVELRCDPISGHTALYWYRQSLGQGPEFLIYFQGTGAADDSGLPNDRFFAVRPEGSVSTLKIQRTERGDSAVYLCASSWVENSPLHFGNGTRLTVT.

Ten or more counts support this clonotype. This sequence joins TRBV9 and TRBJ1-5; TRBD1 might be the D (5 bases). V gave up 4 bases and J gave up 5 bases, with 10 bases separating them. This CDR3 is 13 amino acids long. Germline V gene data show CDR1 as SGDLS and CDR2 as YYNGEE. The DNA of the CDR3 is TGTGCCAGCAGCCCGCAGGGAGATCAGCCCCAGCATTTT. It encodes CASSPQGDQPQHF.

The chain carries TRBV28 and TRBJ2-7, with a weak D call TRBD2 (5 bases). The length of the CDR3 is 13 residues. V was shortened by 2 bases and J by 6 bases, with 11 bases between the two germline ends. CDR1 and CDR2 from the germline V gene are MDHEN and SYDVKM. The CDR3 spells CASSLGLPGEQYF. The CDR3 DNA is TGTGCCAGCAGTTTAGGACTCCCCGGCGAGCAGTACTTC.

The V call is TRBV7-1, the J call TRBJ2-7; D is perhaps TRBD2 (6 bases). TRBV7-1 is designated an ORF whose function remains uncertain. The CDR3 totals 14 residues. The V end was cut by 3 bases, the J end by 5 bases, with 14 bases between. CDR3 DNA: TGTGCCAGCAGCTCTGACGGGAGCCCCCACGAGCAGTACTTC. Amino acids: CASSSDGSPHEQYF.

The chain is built from TRBV28 and TRBJ1-3, with 8 bases lining up with TRBD1. J lost 4 bases, V lost 7 bases, and 9 bases had no gene match. Germline V gene sequence: CDR1 MDHEN, CDR2 SYDVKM. This CDR3 region has 15 residues. The CDR3 DNA reads TGTGCCAGCACCCCAGGGGGCGCGGGGGGAAACACCATATATTTT. Encoded protein: CASTPGGAGGNTIYF.

The chain couples TRBV10-3 to TRBJ2-7, with 8 bases matching TRBD1. The germline V gene encodes CDR1 ENHRY and CDR2 SYGVKD. CDR3 size: 14 residues. The ends lost 3 bases at V and 5 bases at J; junction bases unmatched: 6. The CDR3 region is CAISDEDRGDEQYF. In nucleotides, the CDR3 is TGTGCCATCAGTGATGAAGACAGGGGCGACGAGCAGTACTTC.

The chain links TRBV7-7 to TRBJ1-1, with D possibly being TRBD1 (5 bases). Germline V lookup: CDR1 SSHAT, CDR2 FNYEAQ (reference sequence). The CDR3 is made up of 13 amino acids. For the CDR3, the DNA is TGTGCTAGACGAGGGGCAGGGAACACTGAAGCTTTCTTT. It encodes CARRGAGNTEAFF.

V usage is TRBV7-8 and J usage is TRBJ1-6; D is ambiguous. The CDR3 runs to 14 residues. The V gene lost 5 bases and the J gene lost 8 bases, with 13 bases spanning the gap. Germline CDR1 and CDR2: SGHVS and FQNEAQ. CDR3 in DNA: TGTGCCAGCAGCCCAGCCGTTGGGGATTCACCCCTCCACTTT. Its translation: CASSPAVGDSPLHF.

The chain joins TRBV19 to TRBJ1-5, with 7 bases lining up with TRBD1. Germline lookup yields CDR1 LNHDA and CDR2 SQIVND (reference sequence). CDR3 length: 15 amino acids. After removal of 6 bases from V and 1 base from J, the junction contained 6 bases not matched to a gene. CDR3 in amino acids: CASRKTGSSNQPQHF. In DNA, the CDR3 is TGTGCCAGTAGAAAGACAGGGTCGAGCAATCAGCCCCAGCATTTT.

Regarding this clonotype: A much larger clone is a single base away; this may be a read error. The rearrangement uses TRBV7-9 and TRBJ1-4, with D maybe TRBD1 (5 bases). Germline CDR1 SEHNR, CDR2 FQNEAQ (reference sequence). This CDR3 spans 11 amino acids. The CDR3 DNA sequence: TGTGCCAGCAGCTTGGACATGCTGCTGCTTTTT. Its protein is CASSLDMLLLF.

This clonotype was counted at least ten times. This chain uses TRBV7-2 with TRBJ1-1; D is perhaps TRBD1 (5 bases). V was clipped by 0 bases and J by 5 bases, with 13 bases between them. The V gene's germline CDR1 is SGHTA and CDR2 FQGNSA. The CDR3 has 15 residues. CDR3: CASSLAGTAKTEAFF. The CDR3 nucleotides are TGTGCCAGCAGCTTAGCTGGGACCGCGAAAACTGAAGCTTTCTTT.

This rearrangement joins TRBV4-2 to TRBJ1-1; D remains unclear. The V gene's germline CDR1 is LGHNA and CDR2 YNFKEQ. The CDR3 totals 15 residues. The V end was cut by 5 bases, the J end by 0 bases, with 13 bases between. This chain's CDR3 is CASSFLSRLNTEAFF. The CDR3 DNA is TGTGCCAGCAGCTTTTTGAGCCGGTTGAACACTGAAGCTTTCTTT.

The chain carries TRBV3-1 and TRBJ1-2; weak D call: TRBD1 (5 bases). Germline V gene lookup returns CDR1 LGHDT and CDR2 YNNKEL (reference sequence). The CDR3 covers 15 residues. Trimming pared 2 bases from V and 2 bases from J, leaving 12 bases between. This CDR3 reads CASSQTGGGNYGYTF. The CDR3 nucleotides read TGTGCCAGCAGCCAAACAGGTGGCGGGAACTATGGCTACACCTTC.

The V gene is TRBV10-3, the J gene TRBJ1-2, with D unresolved. CDR1 ENHRY and CDR2 SYGVKD come from the germline V gene. The CDR3 covers 12 residues. Trimming removed 7 bases from V and 7 bases from J, with 13 bases in between. The CDR3 sequence: CAINEGGSGYTF. The CDR3 DNA reads TGTGCCATCAACGAGGGAGGCAGTGGCTACACCTTC.

This sequence joins TRBV20-1 and TRBJ2-2, with a possible D match to TRBD1 (5 bases). Germline loops: CDR1 DFQATT, CDR2 SNEGSKA (reference sequence). CDR3 length equals 13 residues. In DNA, the CDR3 is TGCTTTCCTCAGGACACCTTCACCGGGGAGCTGTTTTTT. Its translation: CFPQDTFTGELFF.

The chain carries TRBV10-3 and TRBJ2-6, with a weak D call TRBD2 (6 bases). The ends were cut back, 6 bases at V and 0 bases at J, with 9 bases in the middle. The CDR3 has 15 residues. CDR1 ENHRY and CDR2 SYGVKD come from the germline V gene. In nucleotides, the CDR3 is TGTGCCATCAGGGGAGGAGCCTCTGGGGCCAACGTCCTGACTTTC. Translating it yields CAIRGGASGANVLTF.

A few counts support this clonotype. The CDR3 spells CSVGGSGAGGYTF. CDR3 nucleotides: TGCAGCGTTGGTGGATCAGGGGCTGGGGGCTACACCTTC. The chain uses TRBV29-1 and TRBJ1-2, with D maybe TRBD1 (6 bases). The CDR3 runs to 13 residues. Germline V gene data show CDR1 as SQVTM and CDR2 as ANQGSEA. Trimming took 4 bases from V and 8 from J, leaving 17 bases between them.

This clonotype has ten or more counts. The genes are TRBV5-5 and TRBJ1-2, with no clear D. There are 14 residues in the CDR3. The ends were cut back, 1 base at V and 0 bases at J, with 7 bases in the middle. From germline, CDR1 is SGHKS and CDR2 YYEKEE (reference sequence). The CDR3 sequence: CASSLRPTNYGYTF. For the CDR3, the DNA is TGTGCCAGCAGCTTGAGGCCGACTAACTATGGCTACACCTTC.

This chain links TRBV6-1 with TRBJ1-6; weak D call: TRBD1 (5 bases). The CDR3 has 14 amino acids. Trimming pared 8 bases from V and 10 bases from J, leaving 18 bases between. Germline V gene lookup returns CDR1 MNHNS and CDR2 SASEGT. The CDR3 region is CASGGGTEPSPLHF. As DNA, the CDR3 is TGTGCCAGCGGTGGGGGGACCGAACCCTCACCCCTCCACTTT.

This clonotype showed up many times. The chain links TRBV19 to TRBJ2-2; 7 positions agree with TRBD1. Germline V CDR1 and CDR2: LNHDA, SQIVND (reference sequence). CDR3 length equals 12 residues. J was trimmed by 0 bases and V by 11 bases; bases with no gene match: 0. This chain's CDR3 is CAGTANTGELFF. CDR3 sequence (DNA): TGTGCCGGGACAGCGAACACCGGGGAGCTGTTTTTT.

There are many counts of this clonotype. This chain links TRBV20-1 with TRBJ1-5; tentatively, D is TRBD1 (6 bases). This CDR3 is 16 amino acids long. V lost 2 bases and J lost 2, with 16 bases in between. The V gene's germline CDR1 is DFQATT and CDR2 SNEGSKA (reference sequence). The CDR3 spells CSARSTGTWGNQPQHF. CDR3 nucleotide sequence: TGCAGTGCTAGATCTACCGGGACATGGGGCAATCAGCCCCAGCATTTT.

Points on this clonotype: A read error may explain this, as a much larger clone is one base away. The chain uses TRBV4-1 and TRBJ1-3; D remains unclear. This CDR3 has 13 amino acids. Germline assignment: CDR1 MGHRA and CDR2 YSYEKL. The CDR3 is CGSGNSSGNTIYF. The CDR3 nucleotides read TGTGGAAGTGGGAACTCATCTGGAAACACCATATATTTT.